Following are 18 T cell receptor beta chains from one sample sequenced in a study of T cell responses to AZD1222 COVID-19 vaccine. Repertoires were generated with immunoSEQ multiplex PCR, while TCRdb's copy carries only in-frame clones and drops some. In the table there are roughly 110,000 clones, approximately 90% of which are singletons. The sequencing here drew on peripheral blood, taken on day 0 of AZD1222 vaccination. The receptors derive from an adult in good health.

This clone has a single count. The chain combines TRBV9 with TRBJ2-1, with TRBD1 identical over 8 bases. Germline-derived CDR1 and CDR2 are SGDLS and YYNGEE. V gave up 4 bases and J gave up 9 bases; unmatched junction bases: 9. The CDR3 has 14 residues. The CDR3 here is CASSPQGAQGEQFF. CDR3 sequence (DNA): TGTGCCAGCAGCCCCCAGGGGGCGCAAGGTGAGCAGTTCTTC. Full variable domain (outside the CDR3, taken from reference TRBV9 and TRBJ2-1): DSGVTQTPKHLITATGQRVTLRCSPRSGDLSVYWYQQSLDQGLQFLIQYYNGEERAKGNILERFSAQQFPDLHSELNLSSLELGDSALYFCASSPQGAQGEQFFGPGTRLTVL.

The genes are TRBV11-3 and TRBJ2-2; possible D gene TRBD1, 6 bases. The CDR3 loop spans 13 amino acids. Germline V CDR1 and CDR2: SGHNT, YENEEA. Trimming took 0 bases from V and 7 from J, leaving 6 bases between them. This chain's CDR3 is CASSLEGGGELFF. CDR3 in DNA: TGTGCCAGCAGCTTAGAAGGGGGCGGGGAGCTGTTTTTT.

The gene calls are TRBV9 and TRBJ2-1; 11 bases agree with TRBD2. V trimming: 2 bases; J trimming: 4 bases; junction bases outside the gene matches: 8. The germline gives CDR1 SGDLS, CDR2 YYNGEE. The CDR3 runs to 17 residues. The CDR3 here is CASSVGGPSGRYNEQFF. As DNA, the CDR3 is TGTGCCAGCAGCGTGGGGGGGCCTAGCGGGAGGTACAATGAGCAGTTCTTC.

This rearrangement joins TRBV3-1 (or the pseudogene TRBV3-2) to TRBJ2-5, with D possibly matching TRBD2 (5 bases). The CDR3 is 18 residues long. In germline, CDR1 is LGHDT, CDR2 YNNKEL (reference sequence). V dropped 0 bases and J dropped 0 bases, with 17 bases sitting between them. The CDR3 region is CASSQEVAPRRHQETQYF. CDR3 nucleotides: TGTGCCAGCAGCCAAGAGGTAGCACCCCGGAGGCACCAAGAGACCCAGTACTTC.

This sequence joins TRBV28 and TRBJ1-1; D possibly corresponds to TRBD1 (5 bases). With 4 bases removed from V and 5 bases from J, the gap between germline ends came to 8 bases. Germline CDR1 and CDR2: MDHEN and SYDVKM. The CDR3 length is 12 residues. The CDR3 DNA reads TGTGCCAGCAGTTCCTGGGGGACTGAAGCTTTCTTT. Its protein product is CASSSWGTEAFF.

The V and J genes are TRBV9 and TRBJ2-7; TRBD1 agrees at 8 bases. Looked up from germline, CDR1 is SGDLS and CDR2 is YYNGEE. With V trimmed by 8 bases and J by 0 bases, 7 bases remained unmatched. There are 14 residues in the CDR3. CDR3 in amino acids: CASAEGQVSYEQYF. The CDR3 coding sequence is TGTGCCAGTGCCGAGGGACAGGTCTCCTACGAGCAGTACTTC.

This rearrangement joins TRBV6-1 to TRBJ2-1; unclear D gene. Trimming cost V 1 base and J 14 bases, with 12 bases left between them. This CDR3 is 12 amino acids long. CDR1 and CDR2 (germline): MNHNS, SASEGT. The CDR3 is CASSEGLLREFF. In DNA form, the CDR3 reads TGTGCCAGCAGTGAAGGACTTCTAAGGGAGTTCTTC.

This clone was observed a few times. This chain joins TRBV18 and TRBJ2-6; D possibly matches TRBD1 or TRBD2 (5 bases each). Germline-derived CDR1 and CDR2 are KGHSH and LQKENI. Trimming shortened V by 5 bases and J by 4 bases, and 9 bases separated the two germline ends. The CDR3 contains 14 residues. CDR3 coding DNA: TGTGCCAGCTCAAAAGGGGACGGGGCCAACGTCCTGACTTTC. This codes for CASSKGDGANVLTF.

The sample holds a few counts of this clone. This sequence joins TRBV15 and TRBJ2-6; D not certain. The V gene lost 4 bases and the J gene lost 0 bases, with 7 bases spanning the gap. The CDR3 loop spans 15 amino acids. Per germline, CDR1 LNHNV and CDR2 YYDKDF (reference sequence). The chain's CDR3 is CATSMETSGANVLTF. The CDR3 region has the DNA TGTGCCACCAGCATGGAGACCTCTGGGGCCAACGTCCTGACTTTC.

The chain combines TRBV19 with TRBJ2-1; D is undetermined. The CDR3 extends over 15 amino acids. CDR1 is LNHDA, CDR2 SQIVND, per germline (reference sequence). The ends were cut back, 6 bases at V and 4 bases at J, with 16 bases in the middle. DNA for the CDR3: TGTGCCAGTAGCTTCTCGATGAGTACGTACAATGAGCAGTTCTTC. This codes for CASSFSMSTYNEQFF.

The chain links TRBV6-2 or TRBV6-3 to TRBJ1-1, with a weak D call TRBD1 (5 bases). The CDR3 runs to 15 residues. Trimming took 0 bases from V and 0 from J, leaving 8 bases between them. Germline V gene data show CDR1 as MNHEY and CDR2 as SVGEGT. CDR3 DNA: TGTGCCAGCAGTTACTCCAGGGATATGAACACTGAAGCTTTCTTT. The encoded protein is CASSYSRDMNTEAFF.

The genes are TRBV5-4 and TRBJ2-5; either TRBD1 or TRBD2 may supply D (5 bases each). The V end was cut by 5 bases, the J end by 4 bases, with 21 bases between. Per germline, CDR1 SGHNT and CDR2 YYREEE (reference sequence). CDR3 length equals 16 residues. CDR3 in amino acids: CASSRSGRDDRETQYF. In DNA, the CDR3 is TGTGCCAGCAGTCGATCTGGCAGGGACGATAGAGAGACCCAGTACTTC.

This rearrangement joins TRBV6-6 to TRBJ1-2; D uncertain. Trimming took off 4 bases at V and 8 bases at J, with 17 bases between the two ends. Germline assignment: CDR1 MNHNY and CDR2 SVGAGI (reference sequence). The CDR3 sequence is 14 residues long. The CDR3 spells CASSFSGPAWGYTF. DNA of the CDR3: TGTGCCAGCAGTTTTTCCGGTCCTGCTTGGGGCTACACCTTC.

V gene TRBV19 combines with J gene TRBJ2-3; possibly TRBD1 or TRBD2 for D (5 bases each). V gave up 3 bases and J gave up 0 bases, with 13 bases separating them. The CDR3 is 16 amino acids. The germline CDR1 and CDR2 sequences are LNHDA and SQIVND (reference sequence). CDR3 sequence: CASSIGTGLSTDTQYF. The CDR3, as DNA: TGTGCCAGTAGTATTGGGACGGGCCTTAGCACAGATACGCAGTATTTT. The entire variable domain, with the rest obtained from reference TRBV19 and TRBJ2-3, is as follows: DGGITQSPKYLFRKEGQNVTLSCEQNLNHDAMYWYRQDPGQGLRLIYYSQIVNDFQKGDIAEGYSVSREKKESFPLTVTSAQKNPTAFYLCASSIGTGLSTDTQYFGPGTRLTVL.

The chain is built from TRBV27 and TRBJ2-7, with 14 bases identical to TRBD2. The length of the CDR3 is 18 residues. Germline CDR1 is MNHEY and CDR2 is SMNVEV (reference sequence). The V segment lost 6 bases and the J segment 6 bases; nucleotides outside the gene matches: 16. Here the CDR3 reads CASSQKTSGGAGLLEQYF. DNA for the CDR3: TGTGCCAGCAGCCAAAAGACTAGCGGGGGGGCCGGTCTCCTCGAGCAGTACTTC.

CDR3 sequence: CAWSVAKAFF. The CDR3, as DNA: TGTGCCTGGAGTGTAGCCAAAGCTTTCTTT. The rearrangement joins TRBV30 to TRBJ1-1; D unresolved. This CDR3 has 10 amino acids. CDR1 and CDR2 (germline): GTSNPN, SVGIG (reference sequence). V was clipped by 0 bases and J by 9 bases, with 5 bases between them.

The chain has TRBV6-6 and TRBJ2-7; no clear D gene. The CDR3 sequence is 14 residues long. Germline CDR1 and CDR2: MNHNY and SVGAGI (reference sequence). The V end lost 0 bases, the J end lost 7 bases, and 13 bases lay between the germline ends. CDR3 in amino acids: CASSYSSPPWEQYF. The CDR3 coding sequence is TGTGCCAGCAGTTACTCGTCACCCCCCTGGGAGCAGTACTTC.

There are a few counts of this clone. The chain's CDR3 is CASSQDVTGISYEQYF. In nucleotides, the CDR3 is TGCGCCAGCAGCCAAGACGTGACAGGGATCTCCTACGAGCAGTACTTC. This chain links TRBV4-3 with TRBJ2-7, with 7 bases fitting TRBD1. The V and J ends lost 0 bases and 0 bases, in that order; junction bases with no gene match: 5. The V gene's germline CDR1 is LGHNA and CDR2 YSLEER. CDR3 length equals 16 residues.